This T cell receptor (beta chain) was obtained from a study of blood T cell repertoires in COVID-19. Clones were read by immunoSEQ multiplex PCR, and TCRdb kept only the in-frame ones, dropping some. The sample includes 200,000 to 250,000 clones, approximately 85% of them seen just once. The CDR3 spans 15 residues. CDR1 is SGHRS, CDR2 YFSETQ, per germline. V was pared by 0 bases and J by 2 bases, with 11 bases between. The sample consisted of peripheral blood. This rearrangement joins TRBV5-1 to TRBJ1-1, with D perhaps matching TRBD1 (6 bases). This TCR was sampled from a woman older than 75 with COVID-19, enrolled during active disease. The chain's CDR3 is CASSLGGGKNTEAFF. CDR3 DNA: TGCGCCAGCAGCTTGGGAGGGGGTAAAAACACTGAAGCTTTCTTT.